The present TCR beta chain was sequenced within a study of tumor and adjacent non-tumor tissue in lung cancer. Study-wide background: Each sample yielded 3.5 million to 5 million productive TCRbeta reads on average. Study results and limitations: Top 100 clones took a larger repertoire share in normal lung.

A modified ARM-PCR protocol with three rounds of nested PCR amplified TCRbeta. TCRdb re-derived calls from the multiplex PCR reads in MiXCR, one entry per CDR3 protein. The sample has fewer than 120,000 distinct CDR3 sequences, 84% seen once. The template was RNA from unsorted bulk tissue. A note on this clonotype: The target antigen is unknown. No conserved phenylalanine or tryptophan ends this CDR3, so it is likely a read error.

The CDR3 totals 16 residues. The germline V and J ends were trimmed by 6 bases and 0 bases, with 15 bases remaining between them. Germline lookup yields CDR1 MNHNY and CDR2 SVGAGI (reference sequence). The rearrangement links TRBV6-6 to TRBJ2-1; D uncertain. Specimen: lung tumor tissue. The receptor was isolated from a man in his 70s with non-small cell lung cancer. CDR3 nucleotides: TGTGCCAGCAGCCTACTGGGTTCGGCCTCCTACAATGAGCAGTTCCTC. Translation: CASSLLGSASYNEQFL.